Listed below are T cell receptor beta chains from one sample, sequenced in a study of blood T cell repertoires in COVID-19. Data came from immunoSEQ multiplex PCR; TCRdb stores just in-frame clones and leaves some out. The table lists about 160,000 clones, around 80% of them singletons, with about 16% in the top ten. The sequenced material came from peripheral blood. The receptors shown here come from a human donor with acute or convalescent COVID-19. The donor label of this sample is uncertain. The CDR3 runs from the conserved cysteine through the conserved F or W. A D gene is named only where the DNA matches it firmly. Where a row states a size, it is once, few, many or the class of an expanded clone; other rows omit it.

D | J | size | V | DNA | CDR3
- | TRBJ1-2 | - | TRBV7-2 | TGTGCCAGCAGCTTACCGCCGCGGCGGCATGGCTACACCTTC | CASSLPPRRHGYTF
- | TRBJ1-2 | few | TRBV11-2 | TGTGCCAGCAGCTTGCGGGGGCGAGGGGACTATGGCTACACCTTC | CASSLRGRGDYGYTF
- | TRBJ2-7 | - | TRBV5-6 | TGTGCCAGCAGCTTAGCTTCGTGGGGCAGGCCATACGAGCAGTACTTC | CASSLASWGRPYEQYF
TRBD1 | TRBJ1-3 | - | TRBV5-4 | TGTGCCAGCAGCTCGGGACAGAAAGTTTTCTCTGGAAACACCATATATTTT | CASSSGQKVFSGNTIYF
- | TRBJ2-3 | - | TRBV7-3 | TGTGCCAGCAGCCCGACTAGCACAGATACGCAGTATTTT | CASSPTSTDTQYF
TRBD2 | TRBJ2-1 | once | TRBV19 | TGTGCCAGTAGTGAGCTAGCGGGGGGTGCTTACAATGAGCAGTTCTTC | CASSELAGGAYNEQFF
- | TRBJ1-3 | - | TRBV4-1 | TGCGCCAGCAGCCAAGATAGACAAGGAAACACCATATATTTT | CASSQDRQGNTIYF
TRBD1 | TRBJ2-2 | - | TRBV7-6 | TGTGCCAGCAGCCCTCGGACAGGGGTCACCGGGGAGCTGTTTTTT | CASSPRTGVTGELFF
TRBD1 | TRBJ1-1 | - | TRBV7-2 | TGTGCCAGCAGCCCAAAGACAGGGTTGATAAAGAACACTGAAGCTTTCTTT | CASSPKTGLIKNTEAFF
- | TRBJ2-7 | - | TRBV20-1 | TGCAGTGCTAGTCCCGCCAGTACTATCTCCTACGAGCAGTACTTC | CSASPASTISYEQYF
TRBD1 | TRBJ1-4 | - | TRBV27 | TGTGCCAGCAGTAATCAAGGACAGGGAGAAAAACTGTTTTTT | CASSNQGQGEKLFF
TRBD2 | TRBJ2-3 | - | TRBV4-3 | TGCGCCAGCAGCCAAAATCCTAGCGGGGGAATAGATACGCAGTATTTT | CASSQNPSGGIDTQYF
- | TRBJ1-4 | few | TRBV11-2 | TGTGCCAGCAGCTTTCGACAGCCTAATGAAAAACTGTTTTTT | CASSFRQPNEKLFF
TRBD1 | TRBJ1-5 | - | TRBV10-3 | TGTGCCATCAGGGGGACAGGCGATCGACCCCAGCATTTT | CAIRGTGDRPQHF
- | TRBJ2-5 | - | TRBV7-8 | TGTGCCAGCAGCCCGTTAGCCCGGGACAAGAAGAGAGAGACCCAGTACTTC | CASSPLARDKKRETQYF
TRBD1 | TRBJ2-1 | - | TRBV29-1 | TGCAGCGTTGAAAGGACAGGGGTATCCTCCTACAATGAGCAGTTCTTC | CSVERTGVSSYNEQFF
- | TRBJ1-2 | - | TRBV30 | TGTGCCTGGGACGGAGGCGTCGGCTATGGCTACACCTTC | CAWDGGVGYGYTF
TRBD1 | TRBJ2-1 | - | TRBV6-5 | TGTGCCAGCAGCCTAGACAGGGGGCAAAGCAATGAGCAGTTCTTC | CASSLDRGQSNEQFF
- | TRBJ2-1 | - | TRBV9 | TGTGCCAGCAGCGTAGATCCAGGGGCTGGCAATGAGCAGTTCTTC | CASSVDPGAGNEQFF
- | TRBJ1-2 | - | TRBV5-1 | TGCGCCAGCAGCTTACAGGGTTCTACAGGCTACACCTTC | CASSLQGSTGYTF
- | TRBJ2-3 | - | TRBV5-4 | TGTGCCAGCAGCTTAGGGGGAACCACAGATACGCAGTATTTT | CASSLGGTTDTQYF
- | TRBJ2-6 | - | TRBV7-2 | TGTGCCAGCAGCCCCGGGCCGCAGGGGAGGGCTGGGGCCAACGTCCTGACTTTC | CASSPGPQGRAGANVLTF
TRBD1 | TRBJ2-7 | - | TRBV5-1 | TGCGCCAGCAGCTTTCGGACAGGGGGCTACGAGCAGTACTTC | CASSFRTGGYEQYF
- | TRBJ1-1 | - | TRBV10-3 | TGTGCCATCAGGGAGTCACTCACTGAGGGTGAAGCTTTCTTT | CAIRESLTEGEAFF
- | TRBJ2-2 | - | TRBV5-1 | TGCGCCAGCAGCTTGGCGGGGACAATGAACACCGGGGAGCTGTTTTTT | CASSLAGTMNTGELFF
- | TRBJ2-4 | - | TRBV29-1 | TGCAGCGTTGAACGGGGGACCAAAAACATTCAGTACTTC | CSVERGTKNIQYF
TRBD1 | TRBJ1-2 | - | TRBV20-1 | TGCAGTGCTAGTTCAGGGGGCCGCTCCTATGGCTACACCTTC | CSASSGGRSYGYTF
TRBD1 | TRBJ2-3 | - | TRBV7-9 | TGTGCCAGCAGCTTATGGGGGACAGGGGGTACAGATACGCAGTATTTT | CASSLWGTGGTDTQYF
TRBD1 | TRBJ1-2 | - | TRBV5-1 | TGCGCCAGCAGCTTGGGAGACAGGGATGGCTACACCTTC | CASSLGDRDGYTF
TRBD1 | TRBJ2-2 | - | TRBV19 | TGTGCCAGTAGCCTGACAGGGGAAAGAGACGGGGAGCTGTTTTTT | CASSLTGERDGELFF
TRBD1 | TRBJ1-2 | - | TRBV7-2 | TGTGCCAGCAGCTTACGGACAGGGAGGGGCTACACCTTC | CASSLRTGRGYTF
- | TRBJ1-5 | once | TRBV5-8 | TGTGCCAGCAGCTTGATTGGGGCACGGGTGAGTCAGCCCCAGCATTTT | CASSLIGARVSQPQHF
TRBD1 | TRBJ2-7 | - | TRBV7-2 | TGTGCCAGCAGCTTGGGACAGGGGAAATCCTACGAGCAGTACTTC | CASSLGQGKSYEQYF
TRBD1 | TRBJ1-1 | - | TRBV5-6 | TGTGCCAGCAGCCCCAGGGGGGACAGGGGGCGTTTGGGCACTGAAGCTTTCTTT | CASSPRGDRGRLGTEAFF
TRBD1 | TRBJ2-7 | - | TRBV5-1 | TGCGCCAGCAGCCCACAGGGGACCTACGAGCAGTACTTC | CASSPQGTYEQYF
- | TRBJ1-1 | - | TRBV6-5 | TGTGCCAGCAGTCCCCGCCTTGGGAGTCGGGGAGCTTTCTTT | CASSPRLGSRGAFF
TRBD1 | TRBJ2-3 | - | TRBV11-2 | TGTGCCAGCAGCTTACGGGACAGGATCTACACAGATACGCAGTATTTT | CASSLRDRIYTDTQYF
- | TRBJ1-5 | - | TRBV6-1 | TGTGCCAGCAGTGCGGCAGGGGAGGGACAGCCCCAGCATTTT | CASSAAGEGQPQHF
TRBD2 | TRBJ2-5 | - | TRBV9 | TGTGCCAGCAGCGTAGTCGCGGGGAGGACTAGCGGGGTAGGGCCCCAGTACTTC | CASSVVAGRTSGVGPQYF